These T cell receptor beta chains were read from a single sample in a study of cytomegalovirus exposure and HLA in healthy donors. The method was immunoSEQ multiplex PCR; TCRdb's version includes in-frame clones alone and lacks a portion of them. The sample lists roughly 120,000 clones; under 85% were seen once. Material for sequencing was PBMCs. These TCRs come from a woman aged 45-60 years in good health and CMV-seropositive. Both conserved end residues are part of each CDR3. Fields, in order: D gene, V gene, CDR3 protein. D genes are given only for firm matches.

TRBD2,TRBV28,CASSQSGNPDTQYF
TRBD1,TRBV25-1,CASSNRGETQYF
NA,TRBV14,CASSQNFARGEKLFF
TRBD2,TRBV11-3,CASSLDHSGGSYNEQFF
NA,TRBV2,CASSPVGHLAKNIQYF
TRBD2,TRBV11-2,CASSLTGGFTDTQYF
TRBD1,TRBV5-1,CASSTGGNYGYTF
NA,TRBV7-8,CASSLGSGVGGELFF
TRBD2,TRBV7-2,CASSSTSGDTDTQYF
TRBD2,TRBV7-2,CASSLDLRGGAQYF
NA,TRBV7-2,CASSLGAYSFSYEQYF
TRBD1,TRBV7-9,CASSLRLTGANYGYTF
NA,TRBV6-6,CASSQADREFYNEQFF
NA,TRBV19,CASSSRTAAVYEQYF
NA,TRBV7-2,CASSLAAQGNIQYF
NA,TRBV5-4,CASSSGGETTGETQYF
TRBD1,TRBV19,CASTGQGVGSGNTIYF
NA,TRBV7-9,CASSLTQGVFNEQFF
TRBD1,TRBV5-5,CASSLNVGQAYEQYF
TRBD2,TRBV6-1,CASREGVLAGSTDTQYF
NA,TRBV9,CASSVDSLFNYGYTF
NA,TRBV15,CATSDTGFGEKLFF
NA,TRBV7-8,CASSLSPGLPYRGANVLTF
TRBD1,TRBV9,CASSAGRQGGGEKLFF
NA,TRBV13,CASSLGDRRYEQYF
TRBD1,TRBV5-1,CASSRGGGQETQYF
TRBD2,TRBV9,CASSQTSVRDTQYF
NA,TRBV14,CASSQLRPSTDTQYF
NA,TRBV6-1,CASSERFSEYNEQFF